This T cell receptor beta chain was obtained from a study of CD8 T cells in ankylosing spondylitis. TCRdb re-called the 5' RACE reads through MiXCR, storing one row per CDR3 protein. The table includes around 210,000 distinct CDR3 sequences, over 7% detected once. This clonotype was seen ten or more times. Its antigen remains unidentified. The CDR3 loop spans 11 amino acids. CDR1 SGHTA and CDR2 FQGNSA come from the germline V gene. V shed 5 bases and J shed 10 bases, with 9 bases lying between them. Study-wide points: Clones linked to disease, bearing a CD8+ phenotype, were relatively rare in peripheral blood. Clones linked to disease were reported to show significant enrichment in matched ankylosing spondylitis synovial fluid.

The sequenced material came from blood, either unsorted or a sorted T cell fraction (not recorded which). This chain uses TRBV7-2 with TRBJ2-1, with D uncertain. This clonotype originated in a female donor with ankylosing spondylitis or in good health (not recorded which). In DNA, the CDR3 is TGTGCCAGCAGCCTTTTAAGGGAGCAGTTCTTC. Its translation is CASSLLREQFF.